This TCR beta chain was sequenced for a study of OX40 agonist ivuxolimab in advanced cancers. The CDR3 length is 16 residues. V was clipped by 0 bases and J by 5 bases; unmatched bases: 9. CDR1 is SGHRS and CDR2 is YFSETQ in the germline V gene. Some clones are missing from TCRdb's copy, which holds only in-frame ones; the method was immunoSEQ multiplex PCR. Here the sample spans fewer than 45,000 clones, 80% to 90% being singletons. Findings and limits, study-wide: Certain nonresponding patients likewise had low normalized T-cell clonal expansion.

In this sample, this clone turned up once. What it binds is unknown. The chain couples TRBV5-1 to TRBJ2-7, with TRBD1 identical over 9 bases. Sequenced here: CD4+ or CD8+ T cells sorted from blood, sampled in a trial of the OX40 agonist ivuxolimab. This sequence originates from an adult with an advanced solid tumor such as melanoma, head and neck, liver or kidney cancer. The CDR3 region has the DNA TGCGCCAGCAGCTTGGCCTTGACAGGGGGACAGGACGAGCAGTACTTC. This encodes CASSLALTGGQDEQYF.